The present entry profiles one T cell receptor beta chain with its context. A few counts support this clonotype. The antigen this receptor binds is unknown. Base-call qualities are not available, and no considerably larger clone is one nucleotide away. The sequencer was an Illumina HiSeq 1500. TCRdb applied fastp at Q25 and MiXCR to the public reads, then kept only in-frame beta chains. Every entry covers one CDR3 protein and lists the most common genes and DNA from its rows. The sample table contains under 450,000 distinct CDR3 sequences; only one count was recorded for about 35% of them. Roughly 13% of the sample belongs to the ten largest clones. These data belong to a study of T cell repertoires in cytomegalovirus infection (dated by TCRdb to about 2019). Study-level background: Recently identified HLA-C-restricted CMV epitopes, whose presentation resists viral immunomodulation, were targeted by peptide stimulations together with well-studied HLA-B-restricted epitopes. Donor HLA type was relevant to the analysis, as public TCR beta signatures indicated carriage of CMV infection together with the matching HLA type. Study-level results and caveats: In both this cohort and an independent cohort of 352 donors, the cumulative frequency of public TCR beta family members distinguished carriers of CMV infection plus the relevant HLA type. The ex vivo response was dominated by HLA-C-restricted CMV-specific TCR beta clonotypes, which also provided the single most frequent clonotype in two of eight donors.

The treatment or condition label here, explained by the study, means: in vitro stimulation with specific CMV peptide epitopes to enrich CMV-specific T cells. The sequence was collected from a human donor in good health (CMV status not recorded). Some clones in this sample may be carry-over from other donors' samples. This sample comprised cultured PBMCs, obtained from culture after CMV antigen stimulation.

This receptor has the CDR3 CAITDRANTGELFF. The nucleotide sequence is TGTGCCATCACGGACCGGGCGAACACCGGGGAGCTGTTTTTT. The chain couples TRBV10-3 to TRBJ2-2; the D gene cannot be named for sure. CDR3 length: 14 amino acids, cysteine to phenylalanine. Left in the record is the CDR3 DNA by itself, 42 bases read in frame from the first base. The germline V gene specifies ENHRY as CDR1 and SYGVKD as CDR2. V is cut by 7 bases and J by 0 bases, and the space between the germline ends is 9 bases.